The sequence of this TCR beta chain was determined in a study of cytomegalovirus exposure and HLA in healthy donors. Looked up from germline, CDR1 is MNHNS and CDR2 is SASEGT. CDR3 length: 15 amino acids. V trimming: 8 bases; J trimming: 3 bases; junction bases outside the gene matches: 9. Primers included in the PCR were 60 Vbeta and 13 Jbeta primers. TCRdb's table, derived via immunoSEQ multiplex PCR, lists solely in-frame clones and lacks some. The data show about 130,000 clones, approximately 87% seen once. The J gene is TRBJ1-5, the V gene TRBV6-1; TRBD1 agrees at 8 bases. Sample: PBMCs. This receptor was obtained from a man aged 18 to 35 in good health and CMV-seropositive. The CDR3 here is CASDDRGYVNQPQHF. CDR3 in DNA: TGTGCCAGCGATGACAGGGGTTATGTCAATCAGCCCCAGCATTTT.